These 13 T cell receptor beta chains share one sample of origin, sequenced in a study of blood T cells in healthy people across ages. Sample-barcoded 5' priming and a J-beta primer mix drove a second PCR of 7 to 11 cycles. TCRdb reprocessed the 5' RACE reads with MiXCR, giving one entry per CDR3 protein. The profile shows around 1.5 million distinct CDR3 sequences, 42% of them singletons. The sequencing input was blood. The receptor set was obtained from a woman under 30 in good health.

This clonotype was seen many times. The chain carries TRBV5-5 and TRBJ2-3; D remains unclear. CDR1 and CDR2 from the germline V gene are SGHKS and YYEKEE (reference sequence). The CDR3 spans 14 residues. V dropped 0 bases and J dropped 2 bases, with 7 bases sitting between them. The CDR3 DNA is TGTGCCAGCAGCTTGGAACAGTCCACAGATACGCAGTATTTT. Translating gives CASSLEQSTDTQYF.

The chain links TRBV6-5 to TRBJ2-7; D gene unclear. V was shortened by 5 bases and J by 7 bases, with 18 bases between the two germline ends. Germline CDR1 is MNHEY and CDR2 is SVGAGI. The CDR3 has 14 residues. CDR3 in amino acids: CASSPLEQSWEQYF. In DNA form, the CDR3 reads TGTGCCAGCAGTCCCCTGGAACAGAGCTGGGAGCAGTACTTC.

The V call is TRBV10-3, the J call TRBJ1-2; D uncertain. The CDR3 contains 15 residues. V lost 3 bases, J lost 3 bases, and 14 bases lay in between. Germline CDR1 reads ENHRY; CDR2 reads SYGVKD. CDR3: CAISELRRTDYGYTF. For the CDR3, the DNA is TGTGCCATCAGTGAACTCCGCAGGACGGACTATGGCTACACCTTC.

In regard to this clonotype: Germline is not matched at one junction end, which may reflect a read error. The chain combines TRBV5-1 with TRBJ2-1; TRBD2 might be the D (6 bases). The germline gives CDR1 SGHRS, CDR2 YFSETQ. The CDR3 runs 14 residues. The CDR3 sequence is CAGSRELTDNEQFF. The CDR3 coding sequence is TGCGCCGGCAGCCGGGAGCTAACTGACAATGAGCAGTTCTTC. The whole variable domain, filled in from reference TRBV5-1 and TRBJ2-1, reads KAGVTQTPRYLIKTRGQQVTLSCSPISGHRSVSWYQQTPGQGLQFLFEYFSETQRNKGNFPGRFSGRQFSNSRSEMNVSTLELGDSALYLCAGSRELTDNEQFFGPGTRLTVL.

The V gene is TRBV6-1, the J gene TRBJ1-2; D possibly corresponds to TRBD1 (6 bases). Trimming took off 8 bases at V and 0 bases at J, with 13 bases between the two ends. Looked up from germline, CDR1 is MNHNS and CDR2 is SASEGT. The CDR3 totals 14 residues. In DNA, the CDR3 is TGTGCCAGCTCGGGACAACCATCTAACTATGGCTACACCTTC. It yields the protein CASSGQPSNYGYTF.

This rearrangement joins TRBV4-1 to TRBJ2-1; D is undetermined. TRBJ2-7 explains the end of the DNA better; the J call may be wrong. The germline V gene encodes CDR1 MGHRA and CDR2 YSYEKL. The CDR3 length is 15 residues. CDR3 amino acids: CASSLGLPPGNEQYF. As DNA, the CDR3 is TGCGCCAGCAGCCTGGGTCTGCCCCCGGGCAATGAGCAGTACTTC.

On this clonotype itself: A read error is possible here, since a much larger clone lies one base away. The chain carries TRBV29-1 and TRBJ2-1; perhaps TRBD2 as D (5 bases). Trimming took off 1 base at V and 8 bases at J, with 18 bases between the two ends. This CDR3 has 15 amino acids. Per the germline V gene, CDR1 is SQVTM and CDR2 is ANQGSEA. The CDR3 spells CSVEVARTANDEQFF. The DNA of the CDR3 is TGCAGCGTTGAAGTTGCGCGGACTGCCAACGATGAGCAGTTCTTC.

This clonotype has a single count. J is TRBJ2-7 and V is TRBV7-2; 15 nucleotides match TRBD2. Trimming cost V 4 bases and J 7 bases; bases outside gene matches: 23. The CDR3 contains 21 residues. From germline, CDR1 is SGHTA and CDR2 FQGNSA. The DNA of the CDR3 is TGTGCCAGCAGCTATGCGCCCGGACTAGCGGGAGGGCCCGGCTCCTACAATGAGCAGTACTTC. It specifies CASSYAPGLAGGPGSYNEQYF.

CDR3 protein: CASSSTGDGSGEQYF. CDR3 bases: TGTGCCAGCAGCAGTACAGGGGATGGGAGTGGCGAGCAGTACTTC. The chain joins TRBV5-4 to TRBJ2-4; 7 bases line up with TRBD1. Matching the DNA end better, TRBJ2-7 makes the J call doubtful. Germline V gene lookup returns CDR1 SGHNT and CDR2 YYREEE (reference sequence). The CDR3 runs 15 residues.

The J gene is TRBJ1-2, the V gene TRBV10-3; the match to TRBD1 covers 12 bases. Germline loops: CDR1 ENHRY, CDR2 SYGVKD. Losses at the gene ends were 4 bases for V and 3 bases for J; bases not matched to a gene: 21. There are 21 residues in the CDR3. DNA for the CDR3: TGTGCCATCAGTGGGGGGGGGACAGGGGGCGCTAAGGAAGAGAAGGACTATGGCTACACCTTC. It codes for CAISGGGTGGAKEEKDYGYTF.

The chain couples TRBV4-1 to TRBJ2-7; possibly TRBD2 for D (6 bases). Germline CDR1 reads MGHRA; CDR2 reads YSYEKL. This CDR3 spans 16 amino acids. The V and J ends lost 0 bases and 7 bases respectively, with 19 bases between them. The CDR3 DNA follows: TGCGCCAGCAGCCAAGAGGTCCTAGCGCTGCCTAGGGAGCAGTACTTC. Translation gives CASSQEVLALPREQYF.

This clonotype was observed a single time. J is TRBJ2-1 and V is TRBV14; D is perhaps TRBD1 (6 bases). Germline CDR1 reads SGHDN; CDR2 reads FVKESK. The CDR3 loop spans 16 amino acids. The ends were cut back, 6 bases at V and 7 bases at J, with 22 bases in the middle. CDR3 sequence: CASRGNGDKGRNEQFF. CDR3 bases: TGTGCCAGCAGAGGAAACGGGGACAAAGGCCGGAATGAGCAGTTCTTC.

This clonotype was observed once. The J gene is TRBJ2-1, the V gene TRBV27; 8 nucleotides align to TRBD2. CDR3 length: 15 residues. Trimming removed 7 bases from V and 4 bases from J; junction bases left unmatched: 9. Germline CDR1 is MNHEY and CDR2 is SMNVEV (reference sequence). CDR3 in DNA: TGTGCCAGCAACCCGACTAGCGATCTGTACAATGAGCAGTTCTTC. Its translation is CASNPTSDLYNEQFF.